This paragraph reports one T cell receptor beta chain. The record originates from a study of shared clonotypes between healthy human individuals. The CDR3 sequence is 16 residues long. V was trimmed by 1 base and J by 1 base, leaving 14 bases between them. The germline V gene has CDR1 LGHNA and CDR2 YSLEER. This table comes from immunoSEQ multiplex PCR, and its TCRdb copy is limited to in-frame clones, with some not included. The sample contains about 2.3 million clones, 85% to 95% of which appear only once. Memory CD4+ cells were the fraction left after CD45RA+ naive selection. The clonotype originates from a man aged 18 to 30 in good health. Some clones in this sample may be carry-over from other donors' samples. The chain is built from TRBV4-3 and TRBJ2-7; the D is unclear. The specimen sequenced was naive CD4+ T cells from PBMCs. Documented subset: CD45RA+ positively selected. In nucleotides, the CDR3 is TGCGCCAGCAGCCAAGGGACGGGTCGCGGTTCCTACGAGCAGTACTTC. It encodes CASSQGTGRGSYEQYF.